Below, 18 T cell receptor beta chains from the same sample are listed, as sequenced in a study of shared clonotypes between healthy human individuals. TCRdb's table, derived via immunoSEQ multiplex PCR, lists solely in-frame clones and lacks some. The data contain around 2,000,000 clones, about 95% of them singletons. CD45RO negativity and positive selection for CCR7 defined naive CD8 cells, a population that excluded terminally differentiated effector memory CD45RA+ cells. The sample was naive CD8+ T cells sorted from blood. Receptor source: a man aged 18 to 29 in good health.

This chain links TRBV7-2 with TRBJ2-1, with D maybe TRBD2 (6 bases). Germline V CDR1 and CDR2: SGHTA, FQGNSA. The CDR3 is 15 residues long. V shed 2 bases and J shed 6 bases, with 14 bases lying between them. The CDR3 is CASSLRDWGLNEQFF. DNA for the CDR3: TGTGCCAGCAGCTTAAGGGACTGGGGTCTCAATGAGCAGTTCTTC.

Details on this clone: Within the sample, other DNA sequences also encode this same CDR3. The CDR3 here is CASSVDGRTYEQYF. As DNA, the CDR3 is TGTGCCAGCAGCGTAGACGGTAGGACTTACGAGCAGTACTTC. The chain recombines TRBV9 with TRBJ2-7; D might be TRBD2 (5 bases). CDR3 size: 14 residues. V dropped 0 bases and J dropped 4 bases, with 11 bases sitting between them. Germline V gene data show CDR1 as SGDLS and CDR2 as YYNGEE.

The rearrangement joins TRBV5-6 to TRBJ2-3; unclear D gene. The V end was cut by 3 bases, the J end by 5 bases, with 13 bases between. This CDR3 has 14 amino acids. Germline lookup yields CDR1 SGHDT and CDR2 YYEEEE. DNA for the CDR3: TGTGCCAGCAGCTCGTATTCGACCGGAGATACGCAGTATTTT. The encoded protein is CASSSYSTGDTQYF.

This clone was recorded only once. The J gene is TRBJ2-7, the V gene TRBV4-3, with 10 bases matching TRBD1. CDR1 is LGHNA, CDR2 YSLEER, per germline. Trimming cost V 0 bases and J 3 bases; bases outside gene matches: 5. The length of the CDR3 is 16 residues. The CDR3 bases are TGCGCCAGCAGCCAAGAAGGGACAGGGGCGGTCTACGAGCAGTACTTC. Its translation: CASSQEGTGAVYEQYF.

This CDR3 is CASSYSPQGANYGYTF. The CDR3 nucleotides are TGTGCCAGCAGTTACTCGCCACAGGGAGCTAACTATGGCTACACCTTC. The chain employs TRBV6-5 and TRBJ1-2; tentatively, D is TRBD1 (6 bases). V was pared by 0 bases and J by 0 bases, with 11 bases between. There are 16 residues in the CDR3. CDR1 MNHEY and CDR2 SVGAGI come from the germline V gene.

J is TRBJ1-5 and V is TRBV28; D remains unclear. CDR1 and CDR2 (germline): MDHEN, SYDVKM. Deletions cut 5 bases from V and 3 bases from J, with 11 bases between. This CDR3 is built from 14 residues. The CDR3, as DNA: TGTGCCAGCAGTCCTCGGGAGATCAATCAGCCCCAGCATTTT. This encodes CASSPREINQPQHF.

The chain has TRBV5-4 and TRBJ1-1, with 10 positions matching TRBD1. J was trimmed by 3 bases and V by 0 bases; bases with no gene match: 2. The CDR3 is made up of 15 amino acids. The germline gives CDR1 SGHNT, CDR2 YYREEE (reference sequence). The chain's CDR3 is CASSLADRGHTEAFF. The CDR3 bases are TGTGCCAGCAGCTTGGCCGACAGGGGGCACACTGAAGCTTTCTTT.

This clone was found once. V gene TRBV5-1 combines with J gene TRBJ2-1; D possibly corresponds to TRBD2 (6 bases). The CDR3 totals 15 residues. Germline V gene sequence: CDR1 SGHRS, CDR2 YFSETQ. Trimming removed 3 bases at V and 0 bases at J, with 10 bases between. CDR3 loop: CASSSSSDSYNEQFF. The CDR3 coding sequence is TGCGCCAGCAGCTCTTCTAGCGACTCCTACAATGAGCAGTTCTTC.

Points on this clone: Other nucleotide sequences in the sample specify the same CDR3. CDR3 in DNA: TGTGCCAGCAGCCTTATGGGTGAGACCCAGTACTTC. Protein product: CASSLMGETQYF. V gene TRBV11-2 combines with J gene TRBJ2-5; no firm D call. The germline CDR1 and CDR2 sequences are SGHAT and FQNNGV. Trimming took 5 bases from V and 5 from J, leaving 9 bases between them. The CDR3 covers 12 residues.

The V and J genes are TRBV4-1 and TRBJ2-3; no definite D call. V was cut by 4 bases and J by 4 bases, with 12 bases left in between. This CDR3 contains 14 residues. Germline-derived CDR1 and CDR2 are MGHRA and YSYEKL. CDR3 in DNA: TGCGCCAGCAGCCTTCTTAATCCCCCAGATACGCAGTATTTT. Its translation: CASSLLNPPDTQYF.

CDR3 protein: CASRGWVQGAGDTQYF. DNA for the CDR3: TGTGCCAGCAGAGGATGGGTTCAGGGGGCGGGAGATACGCAGTATTTT. The chain carries TRBV11-2 and TRBJ2-3; 8 bases align to TRBD1. The CDR3 is made up of 16 amino acids. Trimming took 6 bases from V and 5 from J; bases not matched to a gene: 13. The germline gives CDR1 SGHAT, CDR2 FQNNGV.

The chain couples TRBV5-1 to TRBJ2-3; 14 bases agree with TRBD2. The CDR3 extends over 17 amino acids. After removal of 4 bases from V and 6 bases from J, the junction contained 10 bases not matched to a gene. In germline, CDR1 is SGHRS, CDR2 YFSETQ. As DNA, the CDR3 is TGCGCCAGCAGCCCCGAGCCGGGACTAGCGGGAGAGGATACGCAGTATTTT. Translating gives CASSPEPGLAGEDTQYF.

The CDR3 sequence: CASSVGAGFYGYTF. Here the CDR3 DNA reads TGTGCCAGCAGCGTAGGGGCAGGTTTCTATGGCTACACCTTC. The chain combines TRBV9 with TRBJ1-2; D is ambiguous. The CDR3 is 14 residues long. Trimming pared 0 bases from V and 4 bases from J, leaving 10 bases between. Germline lookup yields CDR1 SGDLS and CDR2 YYNGEE. The whole variable domain, filled in from reference TRBV9 and TRBJ1-2, reads DSGVTQTPKHLITATGQRVTLRCSPRSGDLSVYWYQQSLDQGLQFLIQYYNGEERAKGNILERFSAQQFPDLHSELNLSSLELGDSALYFCASSVGAGFYGYTFGSGTRLTVV.

V usage is TRBV7-9 and J usage is TRBJ2-2, with 7 positions matching TRBD1. Per germline, CDR1 SEHNR and CDR2 FQNEAQ (reference sequence). V lost 4 bases and J lost 6; bases outside the gene matches: 2. The CDR3 runs to 13 residues. The CDR3 DNA follows: TGTGCCAGCAGCTCAACAGGGGCCGGGGAGCTGTTTTTT. Its translation is CASSSTGAGELFF. Full variable domain (rest looked up from reference TRBV7-9 and TRBJ2-2): DTGVSQNPRHKITKRGQNVTFRCDPISEHNRLYWYRQTLGQGPEFLTYFQNEAQLEKSRLLSDRFSAERPKGSFSTLEIQRTEQGDSAMYLCASSSTGAGELFFGEGSRLTVL.

The chain links TRBV25-1 to TRBJ1-2; a possible D gene is TRBD1 (5 bases). The germline gives CDR1 MGHDK, CDR2 SYGVNS. V was cut by 4 bases and J by 8 bases, with 11 bases left in between. The CDR3 has 12 amino acids. CDR3 sequence (DNA): TGTGCCAGCAGTGCGCCGGGGCGCGGCTACACCTTC. This sequence encodes CASSAPGRGYTF.

V is TRBV14 and J is TRBJ2-3; D is unresolved. The CDR3 length is 13 residues. V was clipped by 5 bases and J by 7 bases, with 13 bases between them. Germline V gene data show CDR1 as SGHDN and CDR2 as FVKESK. CDR3 sequence (DNA): TGTGCCAGCAGCAAGACACAGTTATATACGCAGTATTTT. It encodes CASSKTQLYTQYF. The whole variable domain, filled in from reference TRBV14 and TRBJ2-3, reads EAGVTQFPSHSVIEKGQTVTLRCDPISGHDNLYWYRRVMGKEIKFLLHFVKESKQDESGMPNNRFLAERTGGTYSTLKVQPAELEDSGVYFCASSKTQLYTQYFGPGTRLTVL.

Comments on this clone: The sample holds other DNA sequences that translate to the same CDR3. This chain connects TRBV19 to TRBJ1-1; TRBD1 aligns across 10 bases. The J segment lost 3 bases and the V segment lost 5 bases, leaving 3 bases of the junction unmatched. The CDR3 totals 14 residues. In germline, CDR1 is LNHDA, CDR2 SQIVND (reference sequence). CDR3 region: CASSPGQGYTEAFF. The CDR3 nucleotides are TGTGCCAGTAGTCCGGGACAGGGGTACACTGAAGCTTTCTTT.

CDR3 sequence (DNA): TGTGCCAGCAGTTTAGGGACAGGGTTACTGAACACTGAAGCTTTCTTT. It yields the protein CASSLGTGLLNTEAFF. This chain uses TRBV27 with TRBJ1-1, with 9 bases matching TRBD1. V gave up 2 bases and J gave up 0 bases; unmatched junction bases: 4. The CDR3 runs to 16 residues. The germline gives CDR1 MNHEY, CDR2 SMNVEV (reference sequence).